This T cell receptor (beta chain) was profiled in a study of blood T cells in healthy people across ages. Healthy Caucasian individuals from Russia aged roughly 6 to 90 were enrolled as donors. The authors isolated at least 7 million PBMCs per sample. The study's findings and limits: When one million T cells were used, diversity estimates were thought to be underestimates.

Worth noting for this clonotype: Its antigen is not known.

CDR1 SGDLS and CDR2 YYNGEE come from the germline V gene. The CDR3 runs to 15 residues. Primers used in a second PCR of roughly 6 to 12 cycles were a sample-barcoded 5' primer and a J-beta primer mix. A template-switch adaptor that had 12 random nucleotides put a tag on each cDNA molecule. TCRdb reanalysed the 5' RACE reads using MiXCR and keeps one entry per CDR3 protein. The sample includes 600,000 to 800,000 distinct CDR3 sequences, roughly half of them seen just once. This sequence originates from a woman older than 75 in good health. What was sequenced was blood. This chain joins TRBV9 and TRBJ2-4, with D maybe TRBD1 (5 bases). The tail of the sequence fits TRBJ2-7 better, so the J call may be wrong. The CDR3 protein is CASSVTGALDYEQYF. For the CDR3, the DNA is TGTGCCAGCAGCGTCACAGGCGCTCTTGACTACGAGCAGTACTTC.